The 8 T cell receptor beta chains listed next were all sequenced from one sample in a study of CD8 T cells in ankylosing spondylitis. TCRdb analysed the 5' RACE reads with MiXCR anew, one entry per CDR3 protein. Seen here are roughly 450,000 distinct CDR3 sequences, about 25% observed once, and the top ten hold 0.75% to 0.9%. General study findings and limits: What seemed typical of ankylosing spondylitis blood was a TCR beta motif built from about eight highly homologous variants.

Their antigens remain unidentified. The sequenced material came from blood, either unsorted or a sorted T cell fraction (not recorded which). The receptors were gathered from a male donor with ankylosing spondylitis.

This chain joins TRBV7-9 and TRBJ2-7; D remains ambiguous. V was cut by 5 bases and J by 0 bases, with 8 bases left in between. This CDR3 has 13 amino acids. Germline CDR1 reads SEHNR; CDR2 reads FQNEAQ (reference sequence). Written as DNA, the CDR3 is TGTGCCAGCAGCCCGCGGAGCTCCTACGAGCAGTACGTC. Translation gives CASSPRSSYEQYV.

The J gene is TRBJ2-1, the V gene TRBV20-1; TRBD2 aligns across 7 bases. J gave up 0 bases and V 4 bases, and 15 bases lay outside the gene matches. The CDR3 length is 18 residues. Germline CDR1 is DFQATT and CDR2 is SNEGSKA (reference sequence). The CDR3 DNA reads TGCAGTGCTATCGACCCTAGCGGCCACAGGAGCTCCTACAATGAGCAGTTCTTC. Its protein product is CSAIDPSGHRSSYNEQFF.

This chain links TRBV4-2 with TRBJ2-1; 10 bases match TRBD1. V was pared by 2 bases and J by 5 bases, with 3 bases of the junction left unmatched. Germline CDR1 reads LGHNA; CDR2 reads YNFKEQ. The CDR3 runs to 15 residues. CDR3 nucleotides: TGTGCCAGCAGCCAAAGACAGGGGGCCGACAATGAGCAGTTCTTC. Its translation is CASSQRQGADNEQFF.

This clonotype was seen a handful of times. The chain joins TRBV29-1 to TRBJ1-1, with D possibly being TRBD1 (5 bases). Trimming cost V 1 base and J 4 bases, with 10 bases left between them. CDR1 is SQVTM, CDR2 ANQGSEA, per germline. The CDR3 runs 13 residues. The CDR3 sequence: CSVEVGGGTEAFF. The CDR3 DNA follows: TGCAGCGTTGAAGTAGGCGGGGGCACTGAAGCTTTCTTT.

This clonotype turned up a few times. The gene calls are TRBV18 and TRBJ2-2, with unresolved D. Germline loops: CDR1 KGHSH, CDR2 LQKENI. This CDR3 is 14 amino acids long. V lost 0 bases to trimming and J lost 6 bases, with 8 bases between them. The CDR3 region has the DNA TGTGCCAGCTCACCACCGGTGGAATCCGGGGAGCTGTTTTTT. This translates into CASSPPVESGELFF.

The J gene is TRBJ2-5, the V gene TRBV11-2; TRBD2 is a possible D gene (6 bases). The CDR3 is made up of 15 amino acids. In germline, CDR1 is SGHAT, CDR2 FQNNGV. Trimming cost V 3 bases and J 5 bases, with 16 bases left between them. The CDR3 loop is CASSFAGPLGETQYF. The CDR3 DNA follows: TGTGCCAGCAGCTTTGCGGGACCCCTTGGGGAGACCCAGTACTTC.

This clonotype has only a few counts. The rearrangement joins TRBV6-2 or TRBV6-3 to TRBJ2-2; TRBD1 might be the D (5 bases). Looked up from germline, CDR1 is MNHEY and CDR2 is SVGEGT. This CDR3 spans 15 amino acids. V lost 2 bases and J 5 bases, leaving 12 bases between the germline ends. For the CDR3, the DNA is TGTGCCAGCAGTTACCACAACACAGGTACCGGGGAGCTGTTTTTT. It codes for CASSYHNTGTGELFF.

Only a few counts were recorded for this clonotype. The genes are TRBV20-1 and TRBJ2-7; D gene unclear. Per germline, CDR1 DFQATT and CDR2 SNEGSKA (reference sequence). The CDR3 totals 13 residues. Trimming removed 6 bases at V and 3 bases at J, with 15 bases between. CDR3 sequence (DNA): TGCAGTGCCCTCCCCACTATAATCTACGAGCAGTACTTC. It encodes CSALPTIIYEQYF.